These 2 T cell receptor beta chains originate from one sample sequenced in a study of T cells in Graves' hyperthyroidism and ophthalmopathy. RNA transcripts served as the template for amplifying TCR beta CDR3 regions. TCR CDR3 underwent first-round RT-PCR with the HTBI primer set. TCRdb ran MiXCR on the multiplex PCR reads and lists one entry per CDR3 protein. The sample records approximately 200,000 distinct CDR3 sequences, approximately 16% being singletons. Sequenced input: blood. All receptors derive from a man aged 40-55 years with Graves' hyperthyroidism.

Regarding this clonotype: A much larger clone differs by one base, so this may be a read error. The chain has TRBV7-3 and TRBJ2-1; tentatively, D is TRBD2 (5 bases). The V and J ends lost 2 bases and 7 bases respectively, with 9 bases between them. This CDR3 spans 13 amino acids. Germline CDR1 reads SGHTA; CDR2 reads FQGTGA. The CDR3 region has the DNA TGTGCCAGCAGCTTACACGGGGATAATGAGCAGTTCTTC. Protein sequence: CASSLHGDNEQFF.

A single count supports this clonotype. Written as DNA, the CDR3 is TGTGCCAGTAGTGGGACAGGGGCAGCTAACTATGGCTACACCTTC. Translation gives CASSGTGAANYGYTF. The V call is TRBV19, the J call TRBJ1-2; TRBD1 matches 10 bases. CDR3 length: 15 residues. V dropped 5 bases and J dropped 0; count of bases not matched to a gene: 3. In germline, CDR1 is LNHDA, CDR2 SQIVND (reference sequence). The whole variable domain, filled in from reference TRBV19 and TRBJ1-2, reads DGGITQSPKYLFRKEGQNVTLSCEQNLNHDAMYWYRQDPGQGLRLIYYSQIVNDFQKGDIAEGYSVSREKKESFPLTVTSAQKNPTAFYLCASSGTGAANYGYTFGSGTRLTVV.